The 7 T cell receptor beta chains presented below share a single source sample, sequenced in a study of blood T cell repertoires in COVID-19. Measured with immunoSEQ multiplex PCR; TCRdb has only the in-frame clones, and not every one. The profile shows 30,000 to 45,000 clones, 60% to 85% of them singletons. The source material was peripheral blood. All receptors come from a man aged 55 to 69 with active COVID-19.

The chain is built from TRBV10-1 and TRBJ2-7, with 7 positions matching TRBD2. This CDR3 contains 15 residues. The V and J ends lost 3 bases and 4 bases, in that order; junction bases with no gene match: 9. CDR1 and CDR2 (germline): WNHNN, SYGVQD (reference sequence). The CDR3 loop reads CASSDTVGRGYEQYF. The DNA of the CDR3 is TGCGCCAGCAGTGACACGGTTGGGCGGGGGTACGAGCAGTACTTC.

The gene calls are TRBV28 and TRBJ1-1; D is possibly TRBD1 (6 bases). Trimming left V 4 bases short and J 1 base short, with 10 bases between. Germline V gene data show CDR1 as MDHEN and CDR2 as SYDVKM. CDR3 length: 14 residues. The CDR3: CASSSLTGNTEAFF. The CDR3 DNA follows: TGTGCCAGCAGTTCCTTGACAGGGAACACTGAAGCTTTCTTT.

This clone came up once. The V and J genes are TRBV11-2 and TRBJ2-3, with 8 bases matching TRBD1. CDR3 length equals 15 residues. Germline CDR1 is SGHAT and CDR2 is FQNNGV. J gave up 1 base and V 5 bases, and 5 bases lay outside the gene matches. CDR3 loop: CASSMLGQGTDTQYF. The CDR3 nucleotides read TGTGCCAGCAGCATGCTGGGACAGGGCACAGATACGCAGTATTTT.

The chain employs TRBV10-3 and TRBJ2-3, with TRBD2 identical over 14 bases. The germline V gene has CDR1 ENHRY and CDR2 SYGVKD. The V gene end was trimmed by 6 bases and the J gene end by 3 bases; junction bases not matched to a gene: 14. CDR3 length equals 19 residues. In nucleotides, the CDR3 is TGTGCCATCAGCGAGACTAGCGGGAGGGCCGGTTCCCTAACAGATACGCAGTATTTT. Translation: CAISETSGRAGSLTDTQYF.

This rearrangement joins TRBV7-2 to TRBJ2-1, with 9 positions matching TRBD2. With V trimmed by 3 bases and J by 0 bases, 6 bases remained unmatched. The CDR3 has 17 amino acids. Germline V gene lookup returns CDR1 SGHTA and CDR2 FQGNSA. The CDR3 sequence: CASSFLAGGLSYNEQFF. In DNA form, the CDR3 reads TGTGCCAGCAGCTTCCTGGCGGGGGGGCTCTCCTACAATGAGCAGTTCTTC.

This clone has just a few counts. The chain has TRBV19 and TRBJ1-6, with D uncertain. Looked up from germline, CDR1 is LNHDA and CDR2 is SQIVND (reference sequence). The CDR3 length is 14 residues. With 1 base removed from V and 7 bases from J, the gap between germline ends came to 8 bases. The CDR3 reads CASSIGTGNSPLHF. The CDR3 nucleotides are TGTGCCAGTAGTATAGGGACGGGGAATTCACCCCTCCACTTT.

This clone was counted a few times. The chain recombines TRBV12-3 or TRBV12-4 with TRBJ1-2; the match to TRBD1 covers 7 bases. V was pared by 7 bases and J by 2 bases, with 4 bases of the junction left unmatched. There are 13 residues in the CDR3. The DNA for the CDR3 is TGTGCCAGCACCTCAGGGGGGAACTATGGCTACACCTTC. As protein: CASTSGGNYGYTF.